The subject of this entry is one TCR beta chain. The CDR3 loop spans 15 amino acids. The V gene's germline CDR1 is SGHTA and CDR2 FQGNSA. V was trimmed by 0 bases and J by 0 bases, leaving 9 bases between them. The source of the sample is a study of blood T cell repertoires in COVID-19. Study at large: Samples taken during acute and convalescent COVID-19 were collected in the United States, Italy and Spain.

Original handling: Reference gene primer amplification yielded estimated nucleated cell counts. Here immunoSEQ multiplex PCR was the method, and the copy in TCRdb shows in-frame clones only, minus some. The V and J calls and the clone size are those of that table, but D and trimming were determined from the DNA. The profile shows about 110,000 clones, around 89% of them singletons. The material sequenced was peripheral blood. The chain carries TRBV7-2 and TRBJ2-7; TRBD1 might be the D (6 bases). This TCR was recovered from a man aged 45-65 years with active or convalescent COVID-19. The CDR3, as DNA: TGTGCCAGCAGCTTAGCGGGACACCTCTCCTACGAGCAGTACTTC. This translates into CASSLAGHLSYEQYF.